A single sample gave rise to the 9 T cell receptor beta chains below, sequenced in a study of beta chain features in type 1 diabetes. What was sequenced were expressed TCRB transcripts, since all of the isolated RNA had been reverse transcribed. This table comes from immunoSEQ multiplex PCR, and its TCRdb copy is limited to in-frame clones, with some not included. The repertoire holds fewer than 500,000 clones, over 11% seen once, with 0.03% to 0.04% in the top ten. Sequenced sample: naive CD4+ T cells from blood. These receptors all stem from a man younger than 40 in good health.

This clone turned up a few times. This chain joins TRBV7-2 and TRBJ2-7; TRBD1 or TRBD2 may be the D gene (7 bases each). CDR1 SGHTA and CDR2 FQGNSA come from the germline V gene. The V and J ends lost 3 bases and 3 bases respectively, with 15 bases between them. The CDR3 spans 15 residues. The CDR3 DNA follows: TGTGCCAGCAGCTTTGACAGGGCTAGCGGCTACGAGCAGTACGTC. Protein product: CASSFDRASGYEQYV.

The chain carries TRBV12-5 and TRBJ2-1; D remains unclear. Germline CDR1 reads LGHNT; CDR2 reads FRNRAP. CDR3 length equals 13 residues. Deletions cut 2 bases from V and 6 bases from J, with 8 bases between. Written as DNA, the CDR3 is TGTGCTAGTGGTTTGCGACCAACCAATGAGCAGTTCTTC. Translation: CASGLRPTNEQFF.

This clone has just a few counts. The rearrangement links TRBV29-1 to TRBJ1-1; D may be TRBD1 (6 bases). This CDR3 has 15 amino acids. Trimming removed 6 bases from V and 1 base from J, with 18 bases in between. Germline V gene sequence: CDR1 SQVTM, CDR2 ANQGSEA. CDR3 residues: CSVIPSGAGNTEAFF. The CDR3 bases are TGCAGCGTGATTCCCTCAGGGGCAGGGAACACTGAAGCTTTCTTT.

This clone has a handful of counts. The chain joins TRBV18 to TRBJ2-7, with D perhaps matching TRBD2 (6 bases). The V and J ends lost 3 bases and 6 bases respectively, with 15 bases between them. The CDR3 is 14 amino acids. CDR1 is KGHSH and CDR2 is LQKENI in the germline V gene. The CDR3 loop is CASSPLGGAGEQYV. The CDR3 DNA sequence: TGTGCCAGCTCACCTTTAGGAGGGGCCGGCGAGCAGTACGTC.

This clone was detected a few times. This chain connects TRBV4-1 to TRBJ1-4; D call uncertain. There are 15 residues in the CDR3. V was shortened by 0 bases and J by 4 bases, with 9 bases between the two germline ends. From germline, CDR1 is MGHRA and CDR2 YSYEKL. The CDR3 coding sequence is TGCGCCAGCAGCCAAGACAGCCCGCGTAATGAAAAACTGTTTTTT. The encoded protein is CASSQDSPRNEKLFF.

The rearrangement joins TRBV18 to TRBJ2-5; weak D call: TRBD2 (5 bases). Germline CDR1 is KGHSH and CDR2 is LQKENI. Deletions cut 6 bases from V and 0 bases from J, with 8 bases between. The CDR3 spans 13 residues. DNA of the CDR3: TGTGCCAGCTCCCAACTAGACCAAGAGACCCAGTACTTC. Its protein is CASSQLDQETQYF.

This clone was detected a few times. The chain has TRBV2 and TRBJ1-5; no definite D call. Germline V gene sequence: CDR1 SNHLY, CDR2 FYNNEI. CDR3 size: 14 residues. Trimming took off 8 bases at V and 3 bases at J, with 14 bases between the two ends. CDR3 amino acids: CASRPTEVNQPQHF. Written as DNA, the CDR3 is TGTGCCAGCCGCCCGACTGAAGTCAATCAGCCCCAGCATTTT.

The chain combines TRBV9 with TRBJ2-3; 7 positions agree with TRBD2. The CDR3 sequence is 15 residues long. V was clipped by 2 bases and J by 1 base; unmatched bases: 4. CDR1 is SGDLS, CDR2 YYNGEE, per germline. The CDR3 sequence: CASSVIAGRTDTQYF. The CDR3 coding sequence is TGTGCCAGCAGCGTGATAGCGGGCCGCACAGATACGCAGTATTTT.

The rearrangement uses TRBV30 and TRBJ1-2; tentatively, D is TRBD1 (5 bases). V lost 2 bases, J lost 6 bases, and 25 bases lay in between. Germline V gives CDR1 GTSNPN, CDR2 SVGIG (reference sequence). The CDR3 extends over 17 amino acids. DNA of the CDR3: TGTGCCTGGAGTAAGGGTTCCGTGGGGGGATACTACGATGGCTACACCTTC. Its translation: CAWSKGSVGGYYDGYTF. Together with reference TRBV30 and TRBJ1-2, the CDR3 gives the full variable domain: SQTIHQWPATLVQPVGSPLSLECTVEGTSNPNLYWYRQAAGRGLQLLFYSVGIGQISSEVPQNLSASRPQDRQFILSSKKLLLSDSGFYLCAWSKGSVGGYYDGYTFGSGTRLTVV.